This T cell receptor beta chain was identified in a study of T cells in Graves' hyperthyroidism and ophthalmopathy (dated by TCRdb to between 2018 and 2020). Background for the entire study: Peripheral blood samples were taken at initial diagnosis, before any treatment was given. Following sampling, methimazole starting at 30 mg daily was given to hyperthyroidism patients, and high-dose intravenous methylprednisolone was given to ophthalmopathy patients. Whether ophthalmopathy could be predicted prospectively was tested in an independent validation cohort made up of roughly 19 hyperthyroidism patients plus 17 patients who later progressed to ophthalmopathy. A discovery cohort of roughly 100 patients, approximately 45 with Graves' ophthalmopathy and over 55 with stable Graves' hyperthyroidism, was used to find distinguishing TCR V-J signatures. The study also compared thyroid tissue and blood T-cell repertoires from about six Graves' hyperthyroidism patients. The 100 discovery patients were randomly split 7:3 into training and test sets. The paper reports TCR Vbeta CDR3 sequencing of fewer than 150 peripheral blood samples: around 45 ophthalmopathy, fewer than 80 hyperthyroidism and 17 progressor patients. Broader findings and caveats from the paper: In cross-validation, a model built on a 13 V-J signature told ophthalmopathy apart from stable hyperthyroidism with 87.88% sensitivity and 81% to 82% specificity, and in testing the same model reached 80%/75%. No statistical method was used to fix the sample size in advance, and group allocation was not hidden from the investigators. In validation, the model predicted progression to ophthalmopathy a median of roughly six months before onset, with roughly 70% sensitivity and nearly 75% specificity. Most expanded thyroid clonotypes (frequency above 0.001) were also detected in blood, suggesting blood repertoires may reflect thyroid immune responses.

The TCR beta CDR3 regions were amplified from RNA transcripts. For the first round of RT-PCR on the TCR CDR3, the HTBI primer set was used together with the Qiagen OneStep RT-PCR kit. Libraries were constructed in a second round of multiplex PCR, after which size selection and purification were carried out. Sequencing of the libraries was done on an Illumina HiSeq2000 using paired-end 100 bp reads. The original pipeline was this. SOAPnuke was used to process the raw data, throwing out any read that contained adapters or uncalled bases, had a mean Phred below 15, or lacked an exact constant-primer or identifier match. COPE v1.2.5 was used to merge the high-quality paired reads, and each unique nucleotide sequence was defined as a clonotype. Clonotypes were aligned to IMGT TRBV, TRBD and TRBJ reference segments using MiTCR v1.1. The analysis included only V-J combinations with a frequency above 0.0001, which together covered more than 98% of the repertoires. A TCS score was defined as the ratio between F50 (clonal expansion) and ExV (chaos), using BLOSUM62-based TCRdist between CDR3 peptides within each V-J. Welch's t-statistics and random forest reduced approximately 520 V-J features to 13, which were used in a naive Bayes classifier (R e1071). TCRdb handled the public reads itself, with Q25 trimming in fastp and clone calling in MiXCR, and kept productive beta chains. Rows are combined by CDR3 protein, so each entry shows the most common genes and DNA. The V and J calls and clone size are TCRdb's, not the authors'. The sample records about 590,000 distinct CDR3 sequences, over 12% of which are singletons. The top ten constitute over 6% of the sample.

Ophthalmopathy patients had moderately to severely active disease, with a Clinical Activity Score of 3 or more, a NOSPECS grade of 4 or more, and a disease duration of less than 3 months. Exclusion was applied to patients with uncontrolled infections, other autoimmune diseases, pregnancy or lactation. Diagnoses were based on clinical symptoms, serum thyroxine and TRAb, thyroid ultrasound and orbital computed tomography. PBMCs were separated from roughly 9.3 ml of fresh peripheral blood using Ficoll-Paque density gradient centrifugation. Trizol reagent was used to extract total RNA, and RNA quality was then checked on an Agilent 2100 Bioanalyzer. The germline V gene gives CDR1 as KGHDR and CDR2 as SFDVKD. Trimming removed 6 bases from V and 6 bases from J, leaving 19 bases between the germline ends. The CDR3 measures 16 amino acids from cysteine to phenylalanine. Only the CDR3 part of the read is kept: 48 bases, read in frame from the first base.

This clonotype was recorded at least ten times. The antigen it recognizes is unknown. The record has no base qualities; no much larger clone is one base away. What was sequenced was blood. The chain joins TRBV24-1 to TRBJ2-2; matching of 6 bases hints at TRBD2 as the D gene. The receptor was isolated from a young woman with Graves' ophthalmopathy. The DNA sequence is TGTGCCACCAGTCGGCACGGGAGCGGAAATGCCGGGGAGCTGTTTTTT. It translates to CATSRHGSGNAGELFF.